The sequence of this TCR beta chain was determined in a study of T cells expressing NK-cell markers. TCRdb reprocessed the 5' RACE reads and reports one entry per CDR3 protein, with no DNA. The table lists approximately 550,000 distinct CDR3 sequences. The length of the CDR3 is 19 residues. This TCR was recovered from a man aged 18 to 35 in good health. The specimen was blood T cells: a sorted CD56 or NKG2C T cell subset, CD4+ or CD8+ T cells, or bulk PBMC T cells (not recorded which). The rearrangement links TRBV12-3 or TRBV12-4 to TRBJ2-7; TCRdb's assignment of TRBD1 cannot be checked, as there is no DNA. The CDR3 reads CASSSLGGQGIVFPYEQYF.